The present T cell receptor beta chain was sequenced within a study of blood T cell repertoires in COVID-19 (dated by TCRdb to the early 2020s). For context, the study as a whole: The collaborator samples originated in the United States, Italy and Spain and spanned the acute and convalescent phases of COVID-19. The material from the prospective study consisted of cDNA or gDNA derived from T cells, B-cell-depleted T cells, or PBMCs. Subjects who had been exposed to COVID-19, were actively infected with it, or had recovered from it provided the deeply sampled blood TCRbeta repertoires that made up the dataset. The repertoires were made available in a free public database intended to serve as a resource for research on the immune response to SARS-CoV-2. The samples were drawn from the first 160 participants of the ongoing ImmuneRACE study and from 950 to 1,500 subjects provided by 6 global collaborators. Sample metadata almost always included a de-identified subject ID, COVID-19 status, age in years and sex. Where available, HLA class I and class II types were obtained from metadata supplied by the sample provider rather than from assay-based typing. Results the study describes overall, beyond this receptor: How much clinical and demographic metadata was included differed by source and by participant, and the metadata was provided uncurated.

Each collaborating institution followed its own protocols to collect whole blood in K2EDTA tubes. For TCRbeta analysis, collaborators shipped samples as frozen whole blood, isolated PBMCs, or DNA extracted from either of those sample types. With respect to this clone: The antigen this receptor binds is unknown. No base-level quality is on record; no much larger clone is a single base apart.

CDR1 MNHEY and CDR2 SVGEGT are derived from the germline V gene. V is cut by 6 bases and J by 5 bases, and the space between the germline ends is 10 bases. From its cysteine to its phenylalanine, the CDR3 spans 12 amino acids. Only the CDR3 part of the read is kept: 36 bases, read in frame from the first base. TCRbeta CDR3 regions were amplified from genomic DNA using the immunoSEQ Assay, a bias-controlled multiplex PCR. The original methods were these. Nucleated cell counts per sample were estimated from amplification of reference gene primers within the assay. To quantify the absolute abundance of each unique TCRbeta CDR3 rearrangement, sequence reads were collapsed and filtered. For each sample, productive Simpson clonality was calculated by taking the square root of Simpson's diversity index across productive rearrangements. The table was pulled from immuneACCESS by TCRdb, which kept in-frame rearrangements only. Such tables lose some clones; where checked, under half of the loss comes from unresolved V genes, and the rest has no known cause. V, J and clone size are taken as reported in that table, and D and trimming were inferred from the DNA itself. This sample is represented by fewer than 120,000 clones; more than 65% of them were singletons. The top ten constitute around 4% of the sample.

The V and J genes are TRBV6-2 or TRBV6-3 and TRBJ2-5; no D segment can be confidently identified. The TCR sequence derives from a woman over 75 with acute or convalescent COVID-19. Sequences were obtained from peripheral blood. The CDR3 is CASSAADETQYF. The base sequence is TGTGCCAGCAGCGCGGCAGACGAGACCCAGTACTTC.